This T cell receptor beta chain was captured in a study of cytotoxic CD8 clonotypes in ibrutinib-treated CLL. Study findings and constraints: Clonality showed a rise at ibrutinib response that reversed toward baseline at progression.

To note about this clone: Its cognate antigen is unknown.

Investigators sought sequencing depths of between 1 in 200,000 and 1 in 1 million T cells. The repertoire was sequenced with immunoSEQ multiplex PCR; TCRdb's copy has only in-frame clones and lacks some. The sample has some 50,000 clones, around 52% seen once. The receptor was isolated from a human donor with chronic lymphocytic leukemia. Source: PBMCs, taken after 24 months of ibrutinib treatment.

The CDR3 loop is CSVENSGVRSGTEAFF. DNA of the CDR3: TGCAGCGTTGAGAATTCAGGGGTCCGTTCCGGCACTGAAGCTTTCTTT. V usage is TRBV29-1 and J usage is TRBJ1-1; tentative D call: TRBD1 (6 bases). Trimming took 3 bases from V and 4 from J, leaving 21 bases between them. Germline values: CDR1 SQVTM, CDR2 ANQGSEA. The CDR3 has 16 amino acids.